The T cell receptor (beta chain) described here comes from a study of CD4 T cells in relation to SARS-CoV-2 and coronaviruses (TCRdb year 2021). For the study in its entirety: Patient-derived lymphoblastoid cell lines were used to map the HLA restriction of shared crossreactive spike epitopes. At the level of individual TCR clonotypes, the study measured memory CD4+ T cell crossreactivity between SARS-CoV-2 spike protein and common cold coronavirus spike proteins. The Adaptive Biotechnologies TCR-sequencing kit was used for samples from a few pre-COVID donors and for the naive versus memory experiments, whereas the other data were Illumina-based. A different, Illumina-based TCR-beta assay was used to sequence expansion assays from other donors in the study. Findings and caveats that apply to the study as a whole: Significantly weaker SARS-CoV-2-driven expansion was shown by crossreactive clones than by monoreactive clones, consistent with antigenic imprinting. In roughly two thirds of donors, memory CD4+ clonotypes turned up that crossrecognized SARS-CoV-2 and at least one common cold coronavirus spike. Since the crossreactivity analysis centred on spike protein, crossreactivity against other viral proteins was not assessed. Sequencing of naive versus memory cells indicated that the assay detects memory recall responses, not primary responses primed during culture. No donor contributed both pre-pandemic and post-infection samples, which limited tracing the source of pre-existing responses. The study was constrained by small numbers of patients and of tested TCRs.

The CDR3 has 13 amino acids, counting the end cysteine and phenylalanine. Only CDR3 DNA is held: 39 bases, read in frame from base 1. V lost 0 bases and J lost 1 base; the stretch between them is 7 bases long. The germline V gene (reference sequence) specifies GTSNPN as CDR1 and SVGIG as CDR2. Deep-resolution immunoSEQ TCR-beta sequencing was performed on DNA from uncultured naive and memory CD4+ T cells. The original pipeline was this. Preprocessing removed nonproductive sequences and CDR3s not starting with C, not ending with F or W, or shorter than 7 amino acids. Cultured and uncultured naive and memory CD4+ repertoires were searched for previously identified spike- and CEF-reactive CDR3s. After three terminal residues were trimmed from each end, CDR3 homology was quantified as pairwise Levenshtein distance using the stringdist R package. TCRdb's version of the immuneACCESS table is confined to in-frame rearrangements and falls short of the full clone set. An unresolved V gene accounts for under half of the shortfall where checked; the remainder is of unknown origin. That table supplies the V and J calls and clone size; D and trimming were determined from the DNA. The sample records 60,000 or so clones, approximately 94% of which are singletons. The leading ten clones occupy roughly 0.14% of the sample.

As for this clone: Its binding antigen is unknown. It has no much larger one-base neighbor in the sample; base qualities were not kept.

CD4+ T cells from unexposed donors were collected before the COVID-19 pandemic (2011-2018). Naive and memory CD4+ T cells were separated from cryopreserved PBMCs by CD4 enrichment followed by EasySep naive CD4+ T cell enrichment. Leukapheresis product for the unexposed donors was bought commercially. Ficoll-Paque PLUS gradient centrifugation was used to isolate PBMCs from leukapheresis product or whole blood. PBMCs were either cryopreserved at -140°C or used fresh in the expansion assay. The QIAamp Micro DNA Kit was used to extract genomic DNA from the CD4+ T cells. Material for sequencing was naive CD4+ T cells from PBMCs. Read against the paper, the sample's cell subset or site label means: naive CD4+ T cells isolated by negative enrichment. This TCR derives from a human donor in good health. The chain was built from TRBV30 and TRBJ2-7, and TRBD1 may be the D gene, going by 5 matching bases. CDR3 region: CAWSVGASYEQYF. The base sequence is TGTGCCTGGAGTGTTGGGGCTTCCTACGAGCAGTACTTC. The CDR3, completed at both ends by the reference TRBV30 and TRBJ2-7 genes, gives the full variable domain SQTIHQWPATLVQPVGSPLSLECTVEGTSNPNLYWYRQAAGRGLQLLFYSVGIGQISSEVPQNLSASRPQDRQFILSSKKLLLSDSGFYLCAWSVGASYEQYFGPGTRLTVT.